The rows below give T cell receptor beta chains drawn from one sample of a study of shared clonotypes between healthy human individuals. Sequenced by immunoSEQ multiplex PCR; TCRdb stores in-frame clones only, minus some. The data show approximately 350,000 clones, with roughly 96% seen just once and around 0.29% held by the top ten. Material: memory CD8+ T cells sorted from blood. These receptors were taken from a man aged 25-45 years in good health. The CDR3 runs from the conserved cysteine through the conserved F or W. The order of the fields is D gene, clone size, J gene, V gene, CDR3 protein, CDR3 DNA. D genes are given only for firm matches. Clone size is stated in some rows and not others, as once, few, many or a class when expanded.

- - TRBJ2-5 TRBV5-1 CASSFGFTETQYF TGCGCCAGCAGCTTTGGTTTTACGGAGACCCAGTACTTC
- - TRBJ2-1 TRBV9 CASSAGQVNYNEQFF TGTGCCAGCAGCGCCGGACAAGTAAACTACAATGAGCAGTTCTTC
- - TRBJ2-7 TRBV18 CASSPRSPYEQYF TGTGCCAGCTCACCACGTTCCCCCTACGAGCAGTACTTC
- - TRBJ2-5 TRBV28 CAEFLGETQYF TGTGCCGAATTTTTGGGGGAGACCCAGTACTTC
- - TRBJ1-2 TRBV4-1 CASSQGGDRGVGYTF TGCGCCAGCAGCCAAGGTGGGGACCGCGGCGTCGGCTACACCTTC
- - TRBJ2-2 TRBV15 CATSRDRATGELFF TGTGCCACCAGCAGAGATCGGGCTACCGGGGAGCTGTTTTTT
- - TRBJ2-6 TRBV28 CASSFVFGGSGANVLTF TGTGCCAGCAGTTTTGTCTTTGGGGGTTCTGGGGCCAACGTCCTGACTTTC
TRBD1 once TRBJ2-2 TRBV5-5 CASSLGQGAGGELFF TGTGCCAGCAGCTTGGGACAGGGGGCGGGCGGGGAGCTGTTTTTT
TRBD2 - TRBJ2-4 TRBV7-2 CASSPDVSGSSIQYF TGTGCCAGCAGCCCCGACGTTAGCGGGAGTTCCATTCAGTACTTC
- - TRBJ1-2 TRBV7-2 CASSPTYGYTF TGTGCCAGCAGCCCGACATATGGCTACACCTTC
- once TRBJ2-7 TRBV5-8 CASSGGIYEQYF TGTGCCAGCAGCGGAGGGATCTACGAGCAGTACTTC
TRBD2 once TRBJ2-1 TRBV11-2 CASSLVRSGKGNEQFF TGTGCCAGCAGCTTAGTTCGAAGCGGGAAGGGGAATGAGCAGTTCTTC
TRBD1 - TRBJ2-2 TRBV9 CASSGTGAPNTGELFF TGTGCCAGCAGTGGAACAGGGGCTCCGAACACCGGGGAGCTGTTTTTT
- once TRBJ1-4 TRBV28 CASTTPSNEKLFF TGTGCCAGCACCACCCCCTCAAATGAAAAACTGTTTTTT
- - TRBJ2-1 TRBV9 CASSVGRANEQFF TGTGCCAGCAGCGTAGGTAGGGCCAATGAGCAGTTCTTC
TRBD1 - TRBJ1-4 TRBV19 CASSIPGTGSNEKLFF TGTGCCAGTAGTATTCCCGGGACAGGCTCGAATGAAAAACTGTTTTTT
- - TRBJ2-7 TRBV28 CASSFTTYEQYF TGTGCCAGCAGTTTTACCACCTACGAGCAGTACTTC
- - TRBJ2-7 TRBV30 CAWSDGGYEQYF TGTGCCTGGAGCGACGGGGGCTACGAGCAGTACTTC
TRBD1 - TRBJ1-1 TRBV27 CASSLGPTGAREAFF TGTGCCAGCAGTTTAGGACCAACAGGGGCTCGTGAAGCTTTCTTT
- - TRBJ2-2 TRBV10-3 CAISDNGLNTGELFF TGTGCCATCAGTGACAACGGGTTGAACACCGGGGAGCTGTTTTTT
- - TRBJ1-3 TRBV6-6 CASSYAGSAGNTIYF TGTGCCAGCAGTTACGCGGGTTCAGCGGGAAACACCATATATTTT
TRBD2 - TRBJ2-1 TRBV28 CASSLSSGSPYNEQFF TGTGCCAGCAGTTTATCTAGCGGGAGCCCCTACAATGAGCAGTTCTTC
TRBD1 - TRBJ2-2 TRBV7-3 CASSPMDRDTGELFF TGTGCCAGCAGCCCGATGGACAGGGACACCGGGGAGCTGTTTTTT
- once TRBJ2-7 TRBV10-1 CASTYRLEGLAYEQYF TGCGCCAGCACCTACAGACTAGAGGGTTTGGCCTACGAGCAGTACTTC
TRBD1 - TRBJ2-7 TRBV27 CASSTRDRGHEQYF TGTGCCAGCAGCACCCGGGACAGGGGCCACGAGCAGTACTTC
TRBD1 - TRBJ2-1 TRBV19 CASSGRQGVGNEQFF TGTGCCAGTAGCGGCCGACAGGGGGTTGGCAATGAGCAGTTCTTC
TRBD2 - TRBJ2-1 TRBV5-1 CASSPQPGLEGEQFF TGCGCCAGCAGCCCCCAGCCGGGACTAGAGGGTGAGCAGTTCTTC
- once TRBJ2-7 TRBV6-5 CASSSPGHSYEQYF TGTGCCAGCAGCTCACCGGGACACTCCTACGAGCAGTACTTC
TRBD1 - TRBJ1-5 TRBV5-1 CASRSRGRHQPQHF TGCGCCTCGAGAAGCAGGGGGAGGCATCAGCCCCAGCATTTT
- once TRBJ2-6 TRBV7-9 CASSVDLYMKSRANVLTF TGTGCCAGCAGCGTGGACTTATACATGAAAAGTCGGGCCAACGTCCTGACTTTC
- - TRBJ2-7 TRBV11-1 CASSLGLFGIEYF TGTGCCAGCAGCTTAGGTTTGTTCGGGATCGAGTACTTC
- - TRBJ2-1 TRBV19 CASSWAGHNEQFF TGTGCCAGTAGTTGGGCAGGGCACAATGAGCAGTTCTTC
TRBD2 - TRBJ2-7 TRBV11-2 CASSLLELAGSYEQYF TGTGCCAGCAGCCTGCTGGAACTAGCGGGGTCCTACGAGCAGTACTTC
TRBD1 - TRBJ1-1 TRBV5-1 CASSPGGQYLNTEAFF TGCGCCAGCAGCCCAGGGGGACAGTATCTTAACACTGAAGCTTTCTTT
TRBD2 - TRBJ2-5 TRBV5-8 CASSSSGGREETQYF TGTGCCAGCAGCTCATCGGGCGGGAGGGAAGAGACCCAGTACTTC
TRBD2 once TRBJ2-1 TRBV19 CASSRASGLYNEQFF TGTGCCAGCTCCCGGGCTAGCGGATTATACAATGAGCAGTTCTTC
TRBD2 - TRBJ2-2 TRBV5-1 CATREKSGSYTGELFF TGCGCCACCAGGGAAAAGAGCGGGAGCTACACCGGGGAGCTGTTTTTT
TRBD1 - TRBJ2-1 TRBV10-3 CAISGTGLDREQFF TGTGCCATCAGTGGGACAGGGCTTGACCGTGAGCAGTTCTTC
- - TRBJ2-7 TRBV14 CASSRGVYEQYF TGTGCCAGCTCGAGAGGGGTGTACGAGCAGTACTTC
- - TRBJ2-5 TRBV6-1 CASSDYGAGIMKTQYF TGTGCCAGCAGTGACTATGGGGCAGGGATTATGAAGACCCAGTACTTC
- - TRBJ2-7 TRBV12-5 CASGLVRGLSYEQYF TGTGCTAGTGGTTTGGTACGGGGGCTCTCCTACGAGCAGTACTTC
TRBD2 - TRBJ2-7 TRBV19 CASSTGLAGAYGQYF TGTGCCAGTAGCACGGGACTAGCGGGAGCCTACGGGCAGTACTTC
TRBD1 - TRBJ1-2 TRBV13 CASSLRQGDPGYTF TGTGCCAGCAGCTTGCGACAGGGAGACCCCGGCTACACCTTC
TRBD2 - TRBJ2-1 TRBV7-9 CASSPGLAGGLQFF TGTGCCAGCAGCCCGGGACTAGCGGGAGGACTACAGTTCTTC
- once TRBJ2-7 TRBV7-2 CASSRTVNYEQYF TGTGCCAGCAGCAGGACAGTAAACTACGAGCAGTACTTC
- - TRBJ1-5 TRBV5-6 CASSARGYSNQPQHF TGTGCCAGCAGCGCCAGGGGTTATAGCAATCAGCCCCAGCATTTT
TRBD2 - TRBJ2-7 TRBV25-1 CASSDGLDSGRTRLEQYF TGTGCCAGCAGTGATGGCCTAGATAGCGGGAGGACCCGGTTGGAGCAGTACTTC
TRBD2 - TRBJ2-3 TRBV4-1 CASSQGREGTDTQYF TGCGCCAGCAGCCAAGGGCGGGAGGGCACAGATACGCAGTATTTT
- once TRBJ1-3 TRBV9 CASSPPYPGNTIYF TGTGCCAGCAGCCCCCCCTACCCTGGAAACACCATATATTTT
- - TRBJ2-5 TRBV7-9 CASSLQGETQYF TGTGCCAGCAGCTTACAGGGAGAGACCCAGTACTTC
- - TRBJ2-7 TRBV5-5 CASSLRGGNYEQYF TGTGCCAGCAGCTTAAGAGGGGGGAACTACGAGCAGTACTTC
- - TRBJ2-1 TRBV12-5 CASGLVRFSGRGYNEQFF TGTGCTAGTGGTTTGGTACGATTTTCGGGACGGGGCTACAATGAGCAGTTCTTC
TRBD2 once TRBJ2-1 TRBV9 CASSRTSGVNEQFF TGTGCCAGCAGCCGGACTAGCGGCGTCAATGAGCAGTTCTTC
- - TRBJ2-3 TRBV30 CAWSSTALTDTQYF TGTGCCTGGAGTAGCACGGCCCTCACAGATACGCAGTATTTT
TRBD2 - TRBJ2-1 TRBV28 CASSYPGLGGNEQFF TGTGCCAGCAGCTACCCGGGACTAGGCGGCAATGAGCAGTTCTTC
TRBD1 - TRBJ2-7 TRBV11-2 CASSLGTGSYEQYF TGTGCCAGCAGCTTAGGGACAGGTAGCTACGAGCAGTACTTC
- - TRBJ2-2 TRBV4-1 CASSPLTSGELFF TGCGCCAGCAGTCCCTTGACCAGCGGGGAGCTGTTTTTT
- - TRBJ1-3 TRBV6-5 CASQGQFTGNTIYF TGTGCCAGCCAAGGACAGTTTACTGGAAACACCATATATTTT
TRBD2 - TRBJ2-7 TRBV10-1 CASGTSGSSYEQYF TGCGCCAGCGGCACTAGCGGGAGCTCCTACGAGCAGTACTTC